This TCR beta chain was recorded in a study of CD8 T cells in ankylosing spondylitis. This clonotype was counted many times. The antigen is not known. One entry per CDR3 protein, called by TCRdb with MiXCR from the 5' RACE reads. The data show 700,000 to 1,000,000 distinct CDR3 sequences, with about 11% seen just once and 0.51% held by the top ten. Study-wide points: Typical of ankylosing spondylitis blood, it appeared, was a TCR beta motif of under 10 highly homologous variants.

V lost 6 bases and J lost 0, with 15 bases in between. The CDR3 consists of 15 residues. CDR1 and CDR2 from the germline V gene are DFQATT and SNEGSKA (reference sequence). Sequencing used blood, either unsorted or a sorted T cell fraction (not recorded which). The TCR comes from a male donor with ankylosing spondylitis. The genes are TRBV20-1 and TRBJ1-5, with a tentative D call TRBD1 (5 bases). CDR3 in amino acids: CSAGVQGGSNQPQHF. CDR3 coding DNA: TGCAGTGCGGGTGTCCAGGGTGGTAGCAATCAGCCCCAGCATTTT.